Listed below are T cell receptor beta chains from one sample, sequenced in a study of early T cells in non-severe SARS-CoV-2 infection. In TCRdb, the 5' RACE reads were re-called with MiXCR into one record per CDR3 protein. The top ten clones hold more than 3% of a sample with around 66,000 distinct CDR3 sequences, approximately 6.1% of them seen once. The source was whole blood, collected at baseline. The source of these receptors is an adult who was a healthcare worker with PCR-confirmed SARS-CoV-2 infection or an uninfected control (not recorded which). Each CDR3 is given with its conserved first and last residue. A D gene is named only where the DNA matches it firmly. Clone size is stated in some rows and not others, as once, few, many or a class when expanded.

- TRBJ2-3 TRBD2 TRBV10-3 CAIGGVADTQYF TGTGCCATCGGGGGGGTGGCAGATACGCAGTATTTT
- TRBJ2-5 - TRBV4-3 CASSQDYREETQYF TGCGCCAGCAGCCAAGATTACAGGGAAGAGACCCAGTACTTC
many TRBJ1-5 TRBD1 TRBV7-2 CASSKDRESHQPQHF TGTGCCAGCAGTAAGGACAGGGAATCTCATCAGCCCCAGCATTTT
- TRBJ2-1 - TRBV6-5 CASRTGLDNEQFF TGTGCCAGCAGGACAGGTTTGGACAATGAGCAGTTCTTC
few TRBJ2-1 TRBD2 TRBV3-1 CASSQDGQREYNEQFF TGTGCCAGCAGCCAAGATGGCCAGCGGGAGTACAATGAGCAGTTCTTC
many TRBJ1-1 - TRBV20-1 CSAGRDRDTEAFF TGCAGTGCTGGGAGGGATAGAGACACTGAAGCTTTCTTT
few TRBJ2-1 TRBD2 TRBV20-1 CSALIAGASPSSYNEQFF TGCAGTGCCCTTATAGCGGGAGCGTCACCTTCCTCCTACAATGAGCAGTTCTTC
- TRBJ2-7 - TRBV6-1 CASSEGHRESYEQYF TGTGCCAGCAGTGAAGGTCACAGGGAAAGCTACGAGCAGTACTTC
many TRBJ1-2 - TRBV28 CASSEQGSPNYGYTF TGTGCCAGCAGTGAGCAGGGATCCCCCAACTATGGCTACACCTTC
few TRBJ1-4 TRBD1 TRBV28 CASSTTGGNEKLFF TGTGCCAGCAGTACGACAGGGGGCAACGAAAAACTGTTTTTT
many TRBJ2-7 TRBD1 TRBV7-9 CASRGQGARYEQYF TGTGCCAGCAGAGGACAGGGGGCTAGGTACGAGCAGTACTTC
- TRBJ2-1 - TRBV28 CASSFPLDRGPRLAGEGLVGEQFF TGTGCCAGCAGTTTTCCCCTGGACAGGGGGCCTAGGCTAGCGGGAGAAGGGTTGGTAGGTGAGCAGTTCTTC
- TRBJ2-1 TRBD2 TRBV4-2 CASSQVPGGPNNEQFF TGTGCCAGCAGCCAGGTACCGGGGGGGCCGAACAATGAGCAGTTCTTC
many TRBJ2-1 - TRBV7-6 CASSLRHFNEQFF TGTGCCAGCAGCTTAAGACATTTCAATGAGCAGTTCTTC
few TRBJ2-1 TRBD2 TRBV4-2 CASSQDVGASGSNEQFF TGTGCCAGCAGCCAAGATGTGGGGGCTAGCGGGAGCAATGAGCAGTTCTTC
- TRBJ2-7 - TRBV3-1 CASRPTASTAIYEQYF TGTGCCAGCAGACCCACTGCTTCGACAGCGATCTACGAGCAGTACTTC
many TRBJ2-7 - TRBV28 CASSLGTYEQYF TGTGCCAGCAGTTTGGGAACCTACGAGCAGTACTTC
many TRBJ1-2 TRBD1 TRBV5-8 CASSLGTGGVGYGYTF TGTGCCAGCAGCTTAGGGACAGGGGGAGTTGGCTATGGCTACACCTTC
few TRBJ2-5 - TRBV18 CASRPVTVQETQYF TGTGCCAGCCGACCTGTGACAGTACAAGAGACCCAGTACTTC
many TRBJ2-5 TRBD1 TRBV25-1 CASSESGGLRGETQYF TGTGCCAGCAGTGAATCAGGGGGCTTAAGGGGAGAGACCCAGTACTTC
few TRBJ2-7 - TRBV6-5 CASSYSRGGPPNEQYF TGTGCCAGCAGTTACTCCAGGGGAGGCCCCCCTAACGAGCAGTACTTC
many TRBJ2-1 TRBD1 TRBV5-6 CASSPGQGAHNEQFF TGTGCCAGCAGTCCTGGACAGGGGGCCCACAATGAGCAGTTCTTC